The 8 T cell receptor beta chains in this list originate from one sample, sequenced in a study of shared T cell receptors in the human thymus. The data were produced by immunoSEQ multiplex PCR, yet TCRdb's version contains in-frame clones alone and is incomplete. The sample carries hundreds of thousands of clones, approximately 85% recorded once. The data also belong to a second study, concerning human thymus T cells.

Sequencing used thymocytes. All receptors come from a girl under three years old with a congenital heart defect.

The chain carries TRBV7-2 and TRBJ2-2, with D possibly TRBD2 on 6 matching bases. V was cut by 9 bases and J by 7 bases, with 9 bases left in between. The CDR3 spans 11 residues. CDR1 and CDR2 (germline): SGHTA, FQGNSA. The CDR3 bases are TGTGCCAGGGGAGCGGGCGGGGAGCTGTTTTTT. It encodes CARGAGGELFF.

J is TRBJ2-4 and V is TRBV19; 8 bases fit TRBD1. The CDR3 sequence is 15 residues long. Per the germline V gene, CDR1 is LNHDA and CDR2 is SQIVND (reference sequence). V shed 3 bases and J 6 bases; nucleotides not matched to a gene: 7. CDR3 DNA: TGTGCCAGTAGTATTTTGATAACAGGGGGAAACATTCAGTACTTC. Encoded protein: CASSILITGGNIQYF.

This rearrangement joins TRBV7-9 to TRBJ2-3; 7 bases agree with TRBD2. J lost 4 bases, V lost 7 bases, and 11 bases had no gene match. The germline gives CDR1 SEHNR, CDR2 FQNEAQ (reference sequence). The CDR3 length is 15 residues. The CDR3 loop reads CASMGEAGRADTQYF. CDR3 in DNA: TGTGCCAGCATGGGGGAAGCGGGGAGGGCAGATACGCAGTATTTT.

V and J are TRBV15 and TRBJ1-5; TRBD1 might be the D (5 bases). Trimming took 3 bases from V and 5 from J, leaving 11 bases between them. The length of the CDR3 is 14 residues. Germline V CDR1 and CDR2: LNHNV, YYDKDF (reference sequence). CDR3 loop: CATSRGTGHQPQHF. The CDR3 DNA is TGTGCCACCAGCAGGGGAACAGGTCATCAGCCCCAGCATTTT. Combining the CDR3 with reference TRBV15 and TRBJ1-5 gives the whole variable domain DAMVIQNPRYQVTQFGKPVTLSCSQTLNHNVMYWYQQKSSQAPKLLFHYYDKDFNNEADTPDNFQSRRPNTSFCFLDIRSPGLGDTAMYLCATSRGTGHQPQHFGDGTRLSIL.

In its sample, this clone was seen once. The CDR3 is CASSEVPGQGSYEQYF. DNA of the CDR3: TGTGCCAGCAGTGAAGTTCCGGGACAGGGGTCCTACGAGCAGTACTTC. V is TRBV6-1 and J is TRBJ2-7; 10 bases are shared with TRBD1. The CDR3 runs to 16 residues. V shed 1 base, J shed 1 base, and the junction held 4 bases outside the gene matches. Germline lookup yields CDR1 MNHNS and CDR2 SASEGT.

The chain combines TRBV7-6 with TRBJ1-4; D is ambiguous. V lost 4 bases and J lost 6, with 15 bases in between. The CDR3 is 15 residues long. CDR1 and CDR2 (germline): SGHVS, FNYEAQ. The CDR3 loop is CASSSRGDPYEKLFF. CDR3 nucleotide sequence: TGTGCCAGCAGCTCGCGCGGGGATCCGTATGAAAAACTGTTTTTT. The whole variable domain, remainder taken from reference TRBV7-6 and TRBJ1-4, is GAGVSQSPRYKVTKRGQDVALRCDPISGHVSLYWYRQALGQGPEFLTYFNYEAQQDKSGLPNDRFSAERPEGSISTLTIQRTEQRDSAMYRCASSSRGDPYEKLFFGSGTQLSVL.

J is TRBJ2-7 and V is TRBV5-1; weak D call: TRBD1 (6 bases). This CDR3 comprises 14 residues. CDR1 is SGHRS and CDR2 is YFSETQ in the germline V gene. V was clipped by 4 bases and J by 4 bases, with 15 bases between them. The CDR3 loop is CASSGRGGEYEQYF. The CDR3 nucleotides read TGCGCCAGCAGCGGCCGAGGGGGAGAATACGAGCAGTACTTC. The full variable domain, with the rest looked up from reference TRBV5-1 and TRBJ2-7, is KAGVTQTPRYLIKTRGQQVTLSCSPISGHRSVSWYQQTPGQGLQFLFEYFSETQRNKGNFPGRFSGRQFSNSRSEMNVSTLELGDSALYLCASSGRGGEYEQYFGPGTRLTVT.

The rearrangement joins TRBV27 to TRBJ1-4, with D perhaps matching TRBD1 (6 bases). The CDR3 consists of 12 residues. The V and J ends lost 4 bases and 7 bases respectively, with 7 bases between them. Looked up from germline, CDR1 is MNHEY and CDR2 is SMNVEV (reference sequence). CDR3: CASSSRGEKLFF. The CDR3 bases are TGTGCCAGCAGTTCCAGGGGTGAAAAACTGTTTTTT.